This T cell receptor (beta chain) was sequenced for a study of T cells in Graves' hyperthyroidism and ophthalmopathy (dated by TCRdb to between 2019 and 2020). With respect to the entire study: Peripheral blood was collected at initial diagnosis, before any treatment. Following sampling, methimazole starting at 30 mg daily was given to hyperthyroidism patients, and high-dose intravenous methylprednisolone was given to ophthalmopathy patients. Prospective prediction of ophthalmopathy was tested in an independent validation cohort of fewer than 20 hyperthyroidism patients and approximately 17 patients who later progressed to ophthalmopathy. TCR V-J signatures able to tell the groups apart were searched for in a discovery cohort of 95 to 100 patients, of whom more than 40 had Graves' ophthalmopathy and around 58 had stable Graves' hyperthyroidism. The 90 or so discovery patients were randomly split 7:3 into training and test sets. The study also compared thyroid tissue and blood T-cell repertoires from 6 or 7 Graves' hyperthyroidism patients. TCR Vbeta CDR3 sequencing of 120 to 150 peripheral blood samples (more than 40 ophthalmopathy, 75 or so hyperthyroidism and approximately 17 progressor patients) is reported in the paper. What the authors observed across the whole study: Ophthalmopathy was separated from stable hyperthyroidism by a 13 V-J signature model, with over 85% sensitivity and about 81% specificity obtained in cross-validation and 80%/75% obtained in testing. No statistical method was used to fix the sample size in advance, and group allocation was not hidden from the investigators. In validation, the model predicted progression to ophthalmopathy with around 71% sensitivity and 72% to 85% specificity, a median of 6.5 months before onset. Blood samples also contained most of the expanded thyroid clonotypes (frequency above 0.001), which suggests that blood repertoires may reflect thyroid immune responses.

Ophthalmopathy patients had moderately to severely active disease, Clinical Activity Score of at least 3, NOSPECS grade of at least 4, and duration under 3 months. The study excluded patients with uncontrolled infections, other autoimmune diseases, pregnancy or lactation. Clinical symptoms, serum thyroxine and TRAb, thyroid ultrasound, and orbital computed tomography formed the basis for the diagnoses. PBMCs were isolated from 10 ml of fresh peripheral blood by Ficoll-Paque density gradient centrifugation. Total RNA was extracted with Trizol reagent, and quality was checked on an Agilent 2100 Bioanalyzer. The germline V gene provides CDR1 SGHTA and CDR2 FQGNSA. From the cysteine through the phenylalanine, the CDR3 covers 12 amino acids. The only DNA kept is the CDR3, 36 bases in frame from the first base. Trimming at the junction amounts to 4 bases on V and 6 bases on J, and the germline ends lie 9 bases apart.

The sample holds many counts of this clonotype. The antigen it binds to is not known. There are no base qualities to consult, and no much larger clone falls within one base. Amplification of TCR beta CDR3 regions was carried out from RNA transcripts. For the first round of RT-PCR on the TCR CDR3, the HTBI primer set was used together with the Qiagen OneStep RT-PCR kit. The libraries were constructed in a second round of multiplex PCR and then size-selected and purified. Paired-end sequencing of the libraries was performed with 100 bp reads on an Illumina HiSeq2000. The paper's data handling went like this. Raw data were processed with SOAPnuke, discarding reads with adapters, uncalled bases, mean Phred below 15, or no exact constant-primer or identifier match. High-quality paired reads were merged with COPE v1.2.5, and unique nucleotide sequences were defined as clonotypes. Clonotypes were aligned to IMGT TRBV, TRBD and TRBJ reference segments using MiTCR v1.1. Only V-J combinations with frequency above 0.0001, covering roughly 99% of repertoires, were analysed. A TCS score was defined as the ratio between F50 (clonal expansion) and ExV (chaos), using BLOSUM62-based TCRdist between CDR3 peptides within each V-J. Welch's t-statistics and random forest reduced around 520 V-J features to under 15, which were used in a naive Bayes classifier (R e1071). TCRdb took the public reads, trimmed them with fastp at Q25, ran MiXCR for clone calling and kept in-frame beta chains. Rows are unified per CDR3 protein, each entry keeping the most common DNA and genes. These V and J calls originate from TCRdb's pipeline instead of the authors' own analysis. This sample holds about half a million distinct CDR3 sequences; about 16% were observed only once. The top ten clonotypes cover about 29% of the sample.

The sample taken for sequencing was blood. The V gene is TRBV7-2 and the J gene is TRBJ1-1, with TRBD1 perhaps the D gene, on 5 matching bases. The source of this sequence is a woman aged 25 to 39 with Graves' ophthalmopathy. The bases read TGTGCCAGCAGCTCGCAGGGTTCTGAAGCTTTCTTT. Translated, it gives CASSSQGSEAFF.